This TCR beta chain is drawn from a study of blood T cell repertoires in COVID-19. Under the authors' procedure: Amplification of reference gene primers was used by the study to estimate nucleated cell counts. Generated by immunoSEQ multiplex PCR, the TCRdb table keeps only in-frame clones and is missing some. That table supplies the V and J calls and clone size; D and trimming were determined from the DNA. The sample comprises about 81,000 clones, 89% of which are singletons, and about 12% rests with the top ten. Germline V gene data show CDR1 as LNHDA and CDR2 as SQIVND (reference sequence). V lost 8 bases and J lost 4, with 14 bases in between. The CDR3 has 13 residues.

The chain combines TRBV19 with TRBJ1-2; weak D call: TRBD1 (5 bases). The source is a man aged 70 or older with active or convalescent COVID-19. Sequenced material: peripheral blood. The CDR3 DNA reads TGTGCCAGTGAGCCTCAGGGAACCTATGGCTACACCTTC. This encodes CASEPQGTYGYTF.